The 25 T cell receptor beta chains below all came from one sample that was sequenced in a study of early T cells in non-severe SARS-CoV-2 infection. MiXCR, run by TCRdb on the 5' RACE reads, gives a single entry per CDR3 protein. The repertoire has under 140,000 distinct CDR3 sequences, around 12% of them found once; the top ten carry 3.8%. The sample in question was whole blood, obtained at baseline. These receptors came from an adult who was a healthcare worker with PCR-confirmed SARS-CoV-2 infection or an uninfected control (not recorded which).

The chain employs TRBV15 and TRBJ2-2, with D perhaps TRBD1 or TRBD2 (6 bases each). Trimming pared 4 bases from V and 0 bases from J, leaving 18 bases between. CDR1 and CDR2 from the germline V gene are LNHNV and YYDKDF (reference sequence). The CDR3 runs 18 residues. This CDR3 reads CATSTLGGQGSNTGELFF. The CDR3 DNA follows: TGTGCCACCAGCACCCTTGGGGGGCAGGGGTCGAACACCGGGGAGCTGTTTTTT.

CDR3 bases: TGTGCCAGCAGCCCTACAGCGTATGGCTACACCTTC. It encodes CASSPTAYGYTF. The chain couples TRBV11-2 to TRBJ1-2; no firm D call. The V gene's germline CDR1 is SGHAT and CDR2 FQNNGV. The CDR3 sequence is 12 residues long. Trimming pared 5 bases from V and 5 bases from J, leaving 9 bases between.

The CDR3 bases are TGTGCCAGCAGTTTAGGGGGACGAAATAATTCACCCCTCCACTTT. Translated, it gives CASSLGGRNNSPLHF. This sequence joins TRBV28 and TRBJ1-6; D may be TRBD1 (5 bases). The CDR3 contains 15 residues. Trimming cost V 2 bases and J 5 bases, with 10 bases left between them. Germline assignment: CDR1 MDHEN and CDR2 SYDVKM.

There are a few counts of this clonotype. The chain employs TRBV2 and TRBJ1-2; 10 bases agree with TRBD1. The CDR3 consists of 15 residues. Germline V gives CDR1 SNHLY, CDR2 FYNNEI. J lost 4 bases, V lost 7 bases, and 9 bases had no gene match. In DNA form, the CDR3 reads TGTGCCAGCATCATAGGGACAGGGGAATCCTATGGCTACACCTTC. Amino acids: CASIIGTGESYGYTF.

Ten or more counts support this clonotype. The rearrangement links TRBV12-3 or TRBV12-4 to TRBJ2-2, with 7 nucleotides matching TRBD1. The CDR3 sequence is 15 residues long. V trimming: 5 bases; J trimming: 6 bases; junction bases outside the gene matches: 9. As DNA, the CDR3 is TGTGCCAGCAGTCCCCACCAGGGGGTCCCCGGGGAGCTGTTTTTT. It codes for CASSPHQGVPGELFF.

V is TRBV3-1 and J is TRBJ1-1, with D tentatively TRBD1 (6 bases). The CDR3 totals 14 residues. Germline loops: CDR1 LGHDT, CDR2 YNNKEL (reference sequence). The V gene lost 5 bases and the J gene lost 3 bases, with 13 bases spanning the gap. The CDR3 coding sequence is TGTGCCAGCAGCAAACCCAACAGGGACACTGAAGCTTTCTTT. It yields the protein CASSKPNRDTEAFF.

The chain is built from TRBV18 and TRBJ2-1, with TRBD1 matching 9 bases. Unmatched junction bases numbered 12, after V lost 6 bases and J lost 6 bases. CDR1 KGHSH and CDR2 LQKENI come from the germline V gene. The CDR3 has 16 amino acids. CDR3 in DNA: TGTGCCAGCTCGATCCGGGACAGGGCTATCCCCAATGAGCAGTTCTTC. Translated, it gives CASSIRDRAIPNEQFF.

The genes are TRBV3-1 and TRBJ1-1; TRBD1 matches 7 bases. Germline V gene sequence: CDR1 LGHDT, CDR2 YNNKEL (reference sequence). V shed 0 bases and J 5 bases; nucleotides not matched to a gene: 12. The CDR3 is made up of 17 amino acids. The CDR3 here is CASSQDGTGQAWTEAFF. The CDR3, as DNA: TGTGCCAGCAGCCAAGATGGGACTGGACAGGCTTGGACTGAAGCTTTCTTT.

This clonotype was observed a single time. The chain combines TRBV6-5 with TRBJ1-2, with D tentatively TRBD1 (6 bases). There are 15 residues in the CDR3. The germline V gene has CDR1 MNHEY and CDR2 SVGAGI. Trimming took off 3 bases at V and 5 bases at J, with 16 bases between the two ends. CDR3 sequence reads: CASSYTLGAPYGYTF. CDR3 nucleotides: TGTGCCAGCAGTTATACGTTGGGGGCACCATATGGCTACACCTTC.

The rearrangement links TRBV4-1 to TRBJ2-3; D is undetermined. CDR1 MGHRA and CDR2 YSYEKL come from the germline V gene. Trimming left V 0 bases short and J 1 base short, with 5 bases between. The CDR3 has 14 amino acids. CDR3: CASSQDPGTDTQYF. The CDR3 region has the DNA TGCGCCAGCAGCCAAGATCCGGGCACAGATACGCAGTATTTT.

This clonotype was recorded a few times. This chain connects TRBV6-4 to TRBJ2-1, with D perhaps TRBD1 or TRBD2 (5 bases each). This CDR3 contains 15 residues. Germline CDR1 is MRHNA and CDR2 is SNTAGT. V was cut by 8 bases and J by 4 bases, with 18 bases left in between. DNA for the CDR3: TGTGCCAGCCCGGGCCGGGGCTCGGGTTACAATGAGCAGTTCTTC. It encodes CASPGRGSGYNEQFF.

In its sample, this clonotype was seen a few times. The chain couples TRBV5-6 to TRBJ1-4; no clear D. Trimming cost V 0 bases and J 8 bases, with 11 bases left between them. Germline V gene sequence: CDR1 SGHDT, CDR2 YYEEEE. The CDR3 consists of 14 residues. The CDR3 bases are TGTGCCAGCAGCTTGGTAGGGTCGCGGGAAAAACTGTTTTTT. The encoded protein is CASSLVGSREKLFF.

This clonotype is a singleton in its sample. This chain links TRBV7-2 with TRBJ2-1, with 8 bases aligning to TRBD2. J was trimmed by 9 bases and V by 1 base; bases with no gene match: 14. The CDR3 totals 17 residues. Germline V lookup: CDR1 SGHTA, CDR2 FQGNSA. The CDR3 DNA is TGTGCCAGCAGCTTAGGTGGAGTAGCGGGGTACCGTGGTGAGCAGTTCTTC. Its protein product is CASSLGGVAGYRGEQFF.

CDR3 in amino acids: CASSESTGSRESEKLFF. The CDR3 coding sequence is TGTGCCAGCAGTGAATCTACAGGATCCCGAGAATCGGAAAAACTGTTTTTT. This chain joins TRBV6-5 and TRBJ1-4, with a tentative D call TRBD1 (5 bases). The CDR3 sequence is 17 residues long. Germline loops: CDR1 MNHEY, CDR2 SVGAGI. The V and J ends lost 5 bases and 8 bases respectively, with 24 bases between them.

This clonotype appeared many times. The V gene is TRBV28, the J gene TRBJ2-7; D gene unclear. CDR3 length equals 11 residues. V was clipped by 5 bases and J by 6 bases, with 8 bases between them. CDR1 and CDR2 (germline): MDHEN, SYDVKM. CDR3 coding DNA: TGTGCCAGCAGTGCCCCGCTCGAGCAGTACTTC. It specifies CASSAPLEQYF.

The rearrangement joins TRBV6-1 to TRBJ2-3; the match to TRBD2 covers 8 bases. This CDR3 comprises 15 residues. J lost 0 bases, V lost 10 bases, and 9 bases had no gene match. The germline V gene encodes CDR1 MNHNS and CDR2 SASEGT. The CDR3 loop reads CATAKAGVSTDTQYF. CDR3 DNA: TGTGCCACCGCGAAAGCGGGAGTGAGCACAGATACGCAGTATTTT.

This clonotype was counted ten times or more. This CDR3 reads CASSIRQSGANVLTF. The CDR3 nucleotides read TGTGCCAGTAGTATAAGGCAATCTGGGGCCAACGTCCTGACTTTC. The chain is built from TRBV19 and TRBJ2-6; D is unresolved. This CDR3 region has 15 residues. Per the germline V gene, CDR1 is LNHDA and CDR2 is SQIVND (reference sequence). V lost 2 bases and J 1 base, leaving 6 bases between the germline ends. Looking up the rest from reference TRBV19 and TRBJ2-6 gives the full variable domain: DGGITQSPKYLFRKEGQNVTLSCEQNLNHDAMYWYRQDPGQGLRLIYYSQIVNDFQKGDIAEGYSVSREKKESFPLTVTSAQKNPTAFYLCASSIRQSGANVLTFGAGSRLTVL.

At least ten counts were recorded for this clonotype. The chain uses TRBV20-1 and TRBJ2-5, with 10 bases aligning to TRBD2. The V gene's germline CDR1 is DFQATT and CDR2 SNEGSKA (reference sequence). V dropped 6 bases and J dropped 5; count of bases not matched to a gene: 9. The CDR3 loop spans 14 amino acids. CDR3 sequence (DNA): TGCAGTGCCAATCTAGCGGGAGTTATGGAGACCCAGTACTTC. As protein: CSANLAGVMETQYF.

The rearrangement uses TRBV7-2 and TRBJ2-3; no clear D. Germline V gene sequence: CDR1 SGHTA, CDR2 FQGNSA. Trimming removed 4 bases at V and 0 bases at J, with 11 bases between. This CDR3 is 15 amino acids long. This CDR3 is CASSSPVRSTDTQYF. In DNA form, the CDR3 reads TGTGCCAGCAGCTCCCCGGTCCGCAGCACAGATACGCAGTATTTT.

The gene calls are TRBV28 and TRBJ2-3; maybe TRBD1 (6 bases). Trimming removed 5 bases from V and 4 bases from J, with 19 bases in between. Germline assignment: CDR1 MDHEN and CDR2 SYDVKM. This CDR3 has 16 residues. This chain's CDR3 is CASSPTTGRRPDTQYF. The DNA of the CDR3 is TGTGCCAGCAGTCCAACGACAGGTCGGAGGCCAGATACGCAGTATTTT.

The chain employs TRBV29-1 and TRBJ2-2, with 8 positions matching TRBD1. CDR3 size: 14 residues. V was pared by 4 bases and J by 4 bases, with 5 bases of the junction left unmatched. Germline CDR1 SQVTM, CDR2 ANQGSEA. For the CDR3, the DNA is TGCAGCGTTGGAGTGGACAGGGCCACCGGGGAGCTGTTTTTT. Amino acid sequence: CSVGVDRATGELFF.

This clonotype was counted at least ten times. This chain joins TRBV6-5 and TRBJ1-4; D gene uncertain. The V and J ends lost 7 bases and 7 bases respectively, with 19 bases between them. The germline V gene encodes CDR1 MNHEY and CDR2 SVGAGI. The CDR3 runs to 15 residues. The CDR3 protein is CASNDGGRIGEKLFF. CDR3 DNA: TGTGCCAGCAACGATGGAGGGAGAATTGGTGAAAAACTGTTTTTT.

As regards this clonotype: Here the CDR3 omits its conserved ending phenylalanine or tryptophan, so a read error is the likely source. V and J are TRBV5-1 and TRBJ2-3; no reliable D call. Trimming pared 2 bases from V and 2 bases from J, leaving 15 bases between. CDR1 and CDR2 from the germline V gene are SGHRS and YFSETQ. This CDR3 is 16 amino acids long. The CDR3 DNA sequence: TGCGCCAGCAGCTTAGGTCGCGTATGGGACACAGATACGCAGTATTAT. Translation gives CASSLGRVWDTDTQYY.

This sequence joins TRBV5-1 and TRBJ2-7; unclear D gene. Trimming cost V 0 bases and J 2 bases, with 9 bases left between them. CDR1 is SGHRS, CDR2 YFSETQ, per germline. The CDR3 runs to 14 residues. The CDR3 bases are TGCGCCAGCAGCTTGGCCGTCACGACCTACGAGCAGTACTTC. Protein product: CASSLAVTTYEQYF.

The V gene is TRBV30, the J gene TRBJ1-1; TRBD1 is a possible D gene (6 bases). The V gene's germline CDR1 is GTSNPN and CDR2 SVGIG (reference sequence). V was trimmed by 3 bases and J by 6 bases, leaving 20 bases between them. The CDR3 spans 15 residues. CDR3 coding DNA: TGTGCCTGGAGCGTAGGGTATTGGGGGCAAGCTGAAGCTTTCTTT. This gives the protein CAWSVGYWGQAEAFF.